This T cell receptor beta chain is drawn from a study of CXCR3-negative and CXCR3-positive naive CD8 T cells. Study-wide points: Hydrophobicity of TRB CDR3s was greater in CXCR3-positive naive cells than in CXCR3-negative naive cells. No difference in surface CD5 was seen between naive subsets, and TCR strength was inferred from TRB CDR3 properties. Each naive subset displayed comparably high diversity, whereas memory CD8+ cells displayed much lower diversity.

The length of the CDR3 is 14 residues. Germline-derived CDR1 and CDR2 are SGHDN and FVKESK. Note on this clonotype: What it binds is unknown.

The libraries of TRB cDNA were constructed through 5' RACE using UMI labels. TCRdb reanalyzed the 5' RACE reads and collapses them to one entry per CDR3 protein, without DNA. The sample table sets out about 120,000 distinct CDR3 sequences. Each CD8+ T cell subset was flow-sorted in triplicate. Every sort contained 300,000 or so cells. Naive CD8+ T cells showed CD45RO-CCR7+CD27+CD95-. The gene calls are TRBV14 and TRBJ2-5; TCRdb calls TRBD2, which cannot be checked without DNA. The receptor was derived from a human donor in good health. Some clones in this sample may be carry-over from other donors' samples. The source material was naive CXCR3+ CD8+ T cells from blood. The subset: CD45RO-CCR7+CD27+CD95- naive CD8+ T cells expressing CXCR3 (TNR3+). CDR3 sequence: CASSQGGLEETQYF. The whole variable domain, filled in from reference TRBV14 and TRBJ2-5, reads EAGVTQFPSHSVIEKGQTVTLRCDPISGHDNLYWYRRVMGKEIKFLLHFVKESKQDESGMPNNRFLAERTGGTYSTLKVQPAELEDSGVYFCASSQGGLEETQYFGPGTRLLVL.